The 23 T cell receptor beta chains below were found in one sample sequenced in a study of PD-L1 blockade in urothelial cancer. Time point given: pretreatment peripheral blood. TCRdb keeps only in-frame clones here, not all; method: immunoSEQ multiplex PCR. The profile shows more than 45,000 clones, roughly 80% of them singletons. The material was PBMCs, obtained around atezolizumab (anti-PD-L1) treatment. The receptors shown here come from a man in his 70s with urothelial cancer.

The rearrangement links TRBV19 to TRBJ2-1; 9 nucleotides align to TRBD2. The germline CDR1 and CDR2 sequences are LNHDA and SQIVND (reference sequence). The CDR3 consists of 16 residues. V lost 1 base, J lost 5 bases, and 6 bases stayed unmatched. Here the CDR3 reads CASSIGGSGRHNEQFF. CDR3 DNA: TGTGCCAGTAGTATAGGAGGTAGCGGGAGACACAATGAGCAGTTCTTC.

V and J are TRBV18 and TRBJ1-3; no reliable D call. Trimming left V 8 bases short and J 0 bases short, with 8 bases between. This CDR3 is 13 amino acids long. Germline V gene lookup returns CDR1 KGHSH and CDR2 LQKENI. The CDR3 nucleotides read TGTGCCAGCACCCCCTACTCTGGAAACACCATATATTTT. Its protein product is CASTPYSGNTIYF.

The V call is TRBV5-1, the J call TRBJ2-3; perhaps TRBD2 as D (5 bases). The CDR3 totals 14 residues. V dropped 0 bases and J dropped 3 bases, with 8 bases sitting between them. Germline V gene sequence: CDR1 SGHRS, CDR2 YFSETQ. Here the CDR3 DNA reads TGCGCCAGCAGCTTGGATGCGGGTACAGATACGCAGTATTTT. Its translation is CASSLDAGTDTQYF.

The chain has TRBV7-9 and TRBJ1-5; weak D call: TRBD1 (6 bases). This CDR3 is 12 amino acids long. Germline V gene data show CDR1 as SEHNR and CDR2 as FQNEAQ (reference sequence). Trimming left V 5 bases short and J 5 bases short, with 7 bases between. For the CDR3, the DNA is TGTGCCAGCAGCCAGGGGTATCAGCCCCAGCATTTT. Protein sequence: CASSQGYQPQHF.

This clone was seen a few times. The V call is TRBV7-8, the J call TRBJ1-1, with a weak D call TRBD1 (5 bases). V gave up 5 bases and J gave up 5 bases, with 15 bases separating them. This CDR3 contains 14 residues. Germline CDR1 SGHVS, CDR2 FQNEAQ. The CDR3 DNA sequence: TGTGCCAGCAGCCGACAGACAGTGGGGACTGAAGCTTTCTTT. Protein: CASSRQTVGTEAFF.

The rearrangement joins TRBV7-2 to TRBJ2-7; D is unclear. Germline V gene lookup returns CDR1 SGHTA and CDR2 FQGNSA. Trimming pared 1 base from V and 6 bases from J, leaving 16 bases between. The CDR3 is 15 residues long. The CDR3 DNA sequence: TGTGCCAGCAGCTTAGTCCGGTCCCCTGGCGGCGAGCAGTACTTC. This encodes CASSLVRSPGGEQYF.

V gene TRBV28 combines with J gene TRBJ2-7; a weak D match, TRBD1 (5 bases). CDR1 is MDHEN, CDR2 SYDVKM, per germline. The length of the CDR3 is 13 residues. Trimming pared 1 base from V and 5 bases from J, leaving 9 bases between. CDR3 in amino acids: CASSLSGMDEQYF. The CDR3 coding sequence is TGTGCCAGCAGTTTATCAGGGATGGACGAGCAGTACTTC.

The V call is TRBV28, the J call TRBJ2-5, with a possible D match to TRBD1 (7 bases). CDR1 MDHEN and CDR2 SYDVKM come from the germline V gene. V was trimmed by 2 bases and J by 7 bases, leaving 14 bases between them. The CDR3 totals 14 residues. The CDR3, as DNA: TGTGCCAGCAGTTTACTGCTGCAGGGGGGGACCCAGTACTTC. Protein: CASSLLLQGGTQYF.

The V and J genes are TRBV19 and TRBJ2-7, with TRBD1 matching over 7 bases. Looked up from germline, CDR1 is LNHDA and CDR2 is SQIVND (reference sequence). There are 14 residues in the CDR3. Trimming took 4 bases from V and 3 from J; bases not matched to a gene: 6. CDR3 nucleotides: TGTGCCAGTAGTACAGGGGGACAGTTCTACGAGCAGTACTTC. This translates into CASSTGGQFYEQYF. The full variable domain, completed using reference TRBV19 and TRBJ2-7, is DGGITQSPKYLFRKEGQNVTLSCEQNLNHDAMYWYRQDPGQGLRLIYYSQIVNDFQKGDIAEGYSVSREKKESFPLTVTSAQKNPTAFYLCASSTGGQFYEQYFGPGTRLTVT.

The gene calls are TRBV9 and TRBJ2-2, with 9 bases identical to TRBD2. Trimming removed 1 base from V and 7 bases from J; junction bases left unmatched: 8. Germline loops: CDR1 SGDLS, CDR2 YYNGEE. The CDR3 sequence is 16 residues long. The CDR3 nucleotides read TGTGCCAGCAGCGTAACCCCGCGGGAGGGCCTCGGGGAGCTGTTTTTT. Translated, it gives CASSVTPREGLGELFF.

The rearrangement uses TRBV7-9 and TRBJ1-6; D gene unclear. From germline, CDR1 is SEHNR and CDR2 FQNEAQ (reference sequence). This CDR3 is built from 15 residues. Trimming took 8 bases from V and 0 from J, leaving 11 bases between them. Here the CDR3 reads CASQKISSYNSPLHF. The CDR3 nucleotides are TGTGCCAGCCAGAAAATAAGCTCCTATAATTCACCCCTCCACTTT.

The genes are TRBV13 and TRBJ2-7; possible D gene TRBD2, 5 bases. The CDR3 consists of 14 residues. Trimming stripped 1 base from V and 5 bases from J, with 12 bases between. Looked up from germline, CDR1 is PRHDT and CDR2 is FYEKMQ (reference sequence). CDR3 sequence (DNA): TGTGCCAGCAGCTTAGCGCCTAGCACCCACGAGCAGTACTTC. The encoded protein is CASSLAPSTHEQYF.

This clone is medium-sized in the sample. The chain is built from TRBV10-3 and TRBJ1-2; D may be TRBD1 (6 bases). The ends were cut back, 4 bases at V and 4 bases at J, with 13 bases in the middle. The CDR3 loop spans 14 amino acids. CDR1 and CDR2 (germline): ENHRY, SYGVKD. CDR3 loop: CAISGDRKGYGYTF. CDR3 nucleotide sequence: TGTGCCATCAGTGGAGACAGGAAGGGCTATGGCTACACCTTC.

This clone showed up just once. The J gene is TRBJ2-1, the V gene TRBV6-4; 11 bases align to TRBD2. In germline, CDR1 is MRHNA, CDR2 SNTAGT. V trimming: 3 bases; J trimming: 3 bases; junction bases outside the gene matches: 4. The CDR3 is made up of 16 amino acids. The CDR3 protein is CASSELAGGLYNEQFF. DNA of the CDR3: TGTGCCAGCAGTGAGTTAGCGGGGGGGCTCTACAATGAGCAGTTCTTC.

The chain uses TRBV19 and TRBJ2-2; TRBD1 matches 8 bases. V was clipped by 5 bases and J by 1 base; unmatched bases: 6. From germline, CDR1 is LNHDA and CDR2 SQIVND (reference sequence). The CDR3 has 16 residues. The DNA of the CDR3 is TGTGCCAGTAGTCAGACAGGGGCCTTGAACACCGGGGAGCTGTTTTTT. It is translated as CASSQTGALNTGELFF.

The rearrangement uses TRBV9 and TRBJ2-1; tentative D call: TRBD1 (6 bases). CDR3 length equals 15 residues. Trimming shortened V by 4 bases and J by 5 bases, and 16 bases separated the two germline ends. The germline CDR1 and CDR2 sequences are SGDLS and YYNGEE. CDR3 coding DNA: TGTGCCAGCAGCAGAGGACAGAGAGGGCACAATGAGCAGTTCTTC. Amino acids: CASSRGQRGHNEQFF.

This rearrangement joins TRBV7-3 to TRBJ2-5; 12 nucleotides line up with TRBD2. The CDR3 runs to 15 residues. The V gene's germline CDR1 is SGHTA and CDR2 FQGTGA. Trimming at V came to 3 bases and at J to 5 bases, leaving 4 bases not matched to a gene. CDR3 region: CASSLTSGSGETQYF. DNA of the CDR3: TGTGCCAGCAGCTTGACTAGCGGGAGTGGGGAGACCCAGTACTTC.

The V and J genes are TRBV12-1 and TRBJ2-1; TRBD2, as called in the table, went unchecked against the DNA. TRBV12-1 constitutes a pseudogene. The CDR3 covers 18 residues. The CDR3, as DNA: TGTGCCAGCAGCTCTCGGACTAGCGGGGGGGCCATCTACAATGAGCAGTTCTTC. Translating it yields CASSSRTSGGAIYNEQFF.

The chain is built from TRBV7-2 and TRBJ2-3; D ambiguous. Between the trimmed V and J ends, which lost 2 bases and 0 bases, there was a span of 9 bases. The CDR3 spans 15 residues. CDR1 is SGHTA, CDR2 FQGNSA, per germline. The DNA of the CDR3 is TGTGCCAGCAGCTTACGCGGCCTTAGCACAGATACGCAGTATTTT. This codes for CASSLRGLSTDTQYF.

V gene TRBV7-9 combines with J gene TRBJ1-1, with D possibly being TRBD1 (5 bases). Germline V CDR1 and CDR2: SEHNR, FQNEAQ (reference sequence). This CDR3 spans 14 amino acids. Trimming stripped 2 bases from V and 1 base from J, with 8 bases between. The CDR3 loop reads CASSLLGANTEAFF. The CDR3 DNA sequence: TGTGCCAGCAGCTTACTAGGGGCGAACACTGAAGCTTTCTTT.

The V gene is TRBV27, the J gene TRBJ1-5; 8 bases match TRBD1. The CDR3 spans 16 residues. The J segment lost 11 bases and the V segment lost 5 bases, leaving 17 bases of the junction unmatched. Germline V lookup: CDR1 MNHEY, CDR2 SMNVEV (reference sequence). The chain's CDR3 is CASSRRTGTGPGAQHF. The DNA of the CDR3 is TGTGCCAGCAGTAGACGGACCGGGACAGGACCCGGGGCCCAGCATTTT.

This rearrangement joins TRBV9 to TRBJ2-3; 7 positions agree with TRBD2. CDR1 and CDR2 from the germline V gene are SGDLS and YYNGEE. Unmatched junction bases numbered 9, after V lost 4 bases and J lost 4 bases. The CDR3 has 15 amino acids. The DNA for the CDR3 is TGTGCCAGCAGCCCCACTAGCGTCGTCGCAGATACGCAGTATTTT. Its translation is CASSPTSVVADTQYF.

Only one count was recorded for this clone. The V gene is TRBV11-3, the J gene TRBJ2-7, with 7 bases lining up with TRBD1. Per the germline V gene, CDR1 is SGHNT and CDR2 is YENEEA. This CDR3 contains 15 residues. After removal of 1 base from V and 4 bases from J, the junction contained 7 bases not matched to a gene. The DNA for the CDR3 is TGTGCCAGCAGCTTAGGCTACAGGGGCGGATACGAGCAGTACTTC. Its protein is CASSLGYRGGYEQYF.